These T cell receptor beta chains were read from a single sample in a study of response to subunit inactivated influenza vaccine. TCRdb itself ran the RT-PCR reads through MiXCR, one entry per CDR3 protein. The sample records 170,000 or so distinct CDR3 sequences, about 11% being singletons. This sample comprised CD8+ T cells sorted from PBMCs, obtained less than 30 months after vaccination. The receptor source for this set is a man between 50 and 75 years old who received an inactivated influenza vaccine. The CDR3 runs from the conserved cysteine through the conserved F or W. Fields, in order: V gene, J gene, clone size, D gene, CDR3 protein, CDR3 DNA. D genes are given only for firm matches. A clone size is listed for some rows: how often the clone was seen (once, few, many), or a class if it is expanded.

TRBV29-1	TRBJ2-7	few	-	CSVEGFSYEQYF	TGCAGCGTTGAAGGCTTTTCCTACGAGCAGTACTTC
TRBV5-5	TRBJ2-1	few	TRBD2	CASSLEGSGSYNEQFF	TGTGCCAGCAGCTTGGAGGGTAGCGGGTCCTACAATGAGCAGTTCTTC
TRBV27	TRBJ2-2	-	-	CASSFRRTGELFF	TGTGCCAGCAGTTTCAGGCGAACCGGGGAGCTGTTTTTT
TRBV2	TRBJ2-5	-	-	CASFDRLGQETQYF	TGTGCCAGCTTCGACAGGTTGGGACAAGAGACCCAGTACTTC
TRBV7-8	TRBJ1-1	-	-	CASSLYRADTEAFF	TGTGCCAGCAGCTTATACAGGGCGGACACTGAAGCTTTCTTT
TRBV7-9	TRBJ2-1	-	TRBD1	CASSYGQGAGNEQFF	TGTGCCAGCAGTTATGGACAGGGGGCGGGGAATGAGCAGTTCTTC
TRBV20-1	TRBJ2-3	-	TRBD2	CSARDITSGLDTQYF	TGCAGTGCTAGAGATATCACTAGCGGATTAGATACGCAGTATTTT
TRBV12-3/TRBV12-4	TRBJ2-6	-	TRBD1	CASIFGQAGANVLTF	TGTGCCAGCATTTTTGGACAGGCTGGGGCCAACGTCCTGACTTTC
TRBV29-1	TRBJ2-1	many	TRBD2	CSVIQGAIAGGPLGNEQFF	TGCAGCGTTATCCAGGGTGCGATAGCGGGAGGACCCCTGGGCAATGAGCAGTTCTTC
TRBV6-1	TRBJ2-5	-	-	CASSDGPPPETQYF	TGTGCCAGCAGTGACGGACCACCCCCAGAGACCCAGTACTTC
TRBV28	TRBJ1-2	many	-	CASSLFAGDKGGYTF	TGTGCCAGCAGTTTATTCGCCGGCGACAAGGGAGGCTACACCTTC
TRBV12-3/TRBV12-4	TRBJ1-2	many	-	CASSSIGAGGDYGYTF	TGTGCCAGCAGTTCAATAGGGGCAGGAGGAGACTATGGCTACACCTTC
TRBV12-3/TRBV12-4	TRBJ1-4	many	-	CASSPPGEKLFF	TGTGCCAGCAGTCCGCCCGGGGAAAAACTGTTTTTT
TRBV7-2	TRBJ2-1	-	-	CASSLLAINEQFF	TGTGCCAGCAGCTTACTAGCAATCAATGAGCAGTTCTTC
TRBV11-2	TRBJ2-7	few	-	CASSLGQWKYF	TGTGCCAGCAGCTTAGGGCAGTGGAAGTACTTC
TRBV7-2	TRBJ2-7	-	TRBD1	CASSDGQGRSYEQYF	TGTGCCAGCAGCGATGGACAGGGGAGATCCTACGAGCAGTACTTC
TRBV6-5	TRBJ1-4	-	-	CASSSVGGPGEKLFF	TGTGCCAGCAGTTCCGTCGGGGGGCCGGGTGAAAAACTGTTTTTT
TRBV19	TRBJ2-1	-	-	CASSIALNNEQFF	TGTGCCAGTAGTATAGCTTTGAACAATGAGCAGTTCTTC
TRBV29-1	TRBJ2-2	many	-	CSVQGSGELFF	TGCAGCGTTCAGGGGTCCGGGGAGCTGTTTTTT
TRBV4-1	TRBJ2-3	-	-	CASSQSPRFYLDRRSLTDTQYF	TGCGCCAGCAGCCAAAGCCCCCGTTTCTACCTCGACAGGCGATCTCTCACAGATACGCAGTATTTT
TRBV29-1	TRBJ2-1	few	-	CSVYPIAESSYNEQFF	TGCAGCGTGTACCCGATAGCGGAGAGCTCCTACAATGAGCAGTTCTTC
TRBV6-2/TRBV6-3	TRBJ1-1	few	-	CASSYIGAAEAFF	TGTGCCAGCAGTTACATAGGGGCGGCTGAAGCTTTCTTT
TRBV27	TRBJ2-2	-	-	CASSFLGHLGGSGELFF	TGTGCCAGCAGTTTTCTGGGTCACCTTGGTGGGTCCGGGGAGCTGTTTTTT
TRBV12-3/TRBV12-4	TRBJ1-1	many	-	CASTSGRYTEAFF	TGTGCCAGCACTTCGGGACGGTACACTGAAGCTTTCTTT
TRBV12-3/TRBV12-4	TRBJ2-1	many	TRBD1	CASRGMTGSYNEQFF	TGTGCCAGCAGGGGAATGACAGGGTCCTACAATGAGCAGTTCTTC
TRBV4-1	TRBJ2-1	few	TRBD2	CASSQLTSGNGEQFF	TGCGCCAGCAGCCAGTTGACTAGCGGGAATGGTGAGCAGTTCTTC
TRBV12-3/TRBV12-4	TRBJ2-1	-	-	CASSVTGSARDEQFF	TGTGCCAGCAGTGTTACGGGGTCCGCTCGGGATGAGCAGTTCTTC
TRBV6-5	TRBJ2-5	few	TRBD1	CASSFSGQQETQYF	TGTGCCAGCAGTTTTTCGGGACAGCAAGAGACCCAGTACTTC
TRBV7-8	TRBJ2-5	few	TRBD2	CASSNTRLAEQETQYF	TGTGCCAGCAGCAATACACGACTAGCGGAACAAGAGACCCAGTACTTC
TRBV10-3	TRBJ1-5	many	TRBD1	CATTNTDRVSDQPQHF	TGTGCCACTACGAACACGGACAGGGTCTCAGATCAGCCCCAGCATTTT
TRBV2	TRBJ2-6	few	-	CASLGLPSGANVLTF	TGTGCCAGCCTCGGACTTCCCTCCGGGGCCAACGTCCTGACTTTC
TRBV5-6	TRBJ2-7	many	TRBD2	CASSLGASGRSYEQYF	TGTGCCAGCAGCTTGGGGGCTAGCGGGAGATCCTACGAGCAGTACTTC
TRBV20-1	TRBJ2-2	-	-	CSARGENTGELFF	TGCAGTGCTAGAGGGGAGAACACCGGGGAGCTGTTTTTT
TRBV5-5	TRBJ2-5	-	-	CASSSQGMLRETQYF	TGTGCCAGCAGCTCACAGGGAATGCTTCGAGAGACCCAGTACTTC
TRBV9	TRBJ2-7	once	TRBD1	CASRVGTGFYEQYF	TGTGCCAGCAGAGTAGGGACAGGGTTCTACGAGCAGTACTTC
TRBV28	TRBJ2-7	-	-	CASSPWDYEQYF	TGTGCCAGCAGCCCCTGGGACTACGAGCAGTACTTC
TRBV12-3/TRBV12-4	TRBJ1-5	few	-	CASSLPGASNQPQHF	TGTGCCAGCAGTTTACCGGGGGCGAGCAATCAGCCCCAGCATTTT
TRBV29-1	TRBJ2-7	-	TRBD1	CSVEGGQAYEQYF	TGCAGCGTTGAAGGTGGACAGGCCTACGAGCAGTACTTC
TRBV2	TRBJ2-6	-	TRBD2	CASTSSGMGSGANVLTF	TGTGCCAGCACCAGTAGCGGGATGGGGTCTGGGGCCAACGTCCTGACTTTC
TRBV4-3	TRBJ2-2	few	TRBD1	CASSQDRTGMGELFF	TGCGCCAGCAGCCAAGATCGGACAGGGATGGGGGAGCTGTTTTTT
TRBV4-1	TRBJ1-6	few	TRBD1	CASSQGQEVSPLHF	TGCGCCAGCAGCCAGGGACAGGAAGTTTCACCCCTCCACTTT
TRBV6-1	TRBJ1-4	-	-	CASRARAGNLEKLFF	TGTGCCAGCAGGGCTCGGGCAGGCAATCTTGAAAAACTGTTTTTT
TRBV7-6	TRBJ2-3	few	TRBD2	CASSLVASGRTDTQYF	TGTGCCAGCAGCTTAGTGGCTAGCGGGAGAACAGATACGCAGTATTTT
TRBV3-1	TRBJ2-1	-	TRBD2	CASSQDAGGMNEQFF	TGTGCCAGCAGCCAAGATGCGGGGGGAATGAATGAGCAGTTCTTC
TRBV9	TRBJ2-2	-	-	CASSVDRATNTGELFF	TGTGCCAGCAGCGTAGACAGGGCTACGAACACCGGGGAGCTGTTTTTT
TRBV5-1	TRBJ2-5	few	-	CASSPIKDREAQYF	TGCGCCAGCAGCCCCATCAAAGACAGAGAGGCCCAGTACTTC
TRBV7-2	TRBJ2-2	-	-	CASSLDGGLPTGELFF	TGTGCCAGCAGCTTAGATGGTGGCCTACCCACCGGGGAGCTGTTTTTT
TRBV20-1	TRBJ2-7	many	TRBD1	CSTAAGTGIMSYEQYF	TGCAGTACCGCCGCCGGGACAGGCATAATGTCCTACGAGCAGTACTTC
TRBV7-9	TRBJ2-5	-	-	CASSFILETQYF	TGTGCCAGCAGCTTTATTTTAGAGACCCAGTACTTC
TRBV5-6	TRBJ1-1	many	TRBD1	CASSLGQTGGGTTEAFF	TGTGCCAGCAGCTTGGGACAGACAGGGGGAGGGACCACTGAAGCTTTCTTT
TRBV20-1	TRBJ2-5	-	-	CSARDHIWQKEETQYF	TGCAGTGCTAGAGACCATATCTGGCAGAAGGAAGAGACCCAGTACTTC
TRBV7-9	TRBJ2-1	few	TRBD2	CASSSPGGWDEQFF	TGTGCCAGCAGCTCCCCGGGGGGTTGGGATGAGCAGTTCTTC
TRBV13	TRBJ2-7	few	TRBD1	CASSSDRAHEQYF	TGTGCCAGCAGCTCGGACAGGGCCCACGAGCAGTACTTC
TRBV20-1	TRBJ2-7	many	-	CSARPSHLYEQYF	TGCAGTGCTAGGCCGAGCCACCTCTACGAGCAGTACTTC
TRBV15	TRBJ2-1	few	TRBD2	CATSRGTSGVNEQFF	TGTGCCACCAGCAGAGGGACTAGCGGGGTTAATGAGCAGTTCTTC
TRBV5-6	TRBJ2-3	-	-	CASSLPYTDTQYF	TGTGCCAGCAGCCTCCCGTATACAGATACGCAGTATTTT
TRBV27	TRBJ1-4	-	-	CASSPLVTNEKLFF	TGTGCCAGCAGTCCCTTGGTAACTAATGAAAAACTGTTTTTT